A single T cell receptor (beta chain) is shown here with its context. The record originates from a study of control samples from healthy donors and cancer patients. Only in-frame clones appear in the TCRdb table, and some are missing; sequencing was by immunoSEQ multiplex PCR. The repertoire holds fewer than 500,000 clones, with about 93% as singletons. CDR1 MDHEN and CDR2 SYDVKM come from the germline V gene. The V end was cut by 5 bases, the J end by 4 bases, with 14 bases between. CDR3 size: 14 residues. Sequenced input: PBMCs. The source of this sequence is a man between 35 and 55 years old with head and neck cancer. The rearrangement joins TRBV28 to TRBJ1-2; D is perhaps TRBD1 (5 bases). CDR3 residues: CASSDGGFPYGYTF. The DNA of the CDR3 is TGTGCCAGCAGTGACGGGGGTTTTCCCTATGGCTACACCTTC.